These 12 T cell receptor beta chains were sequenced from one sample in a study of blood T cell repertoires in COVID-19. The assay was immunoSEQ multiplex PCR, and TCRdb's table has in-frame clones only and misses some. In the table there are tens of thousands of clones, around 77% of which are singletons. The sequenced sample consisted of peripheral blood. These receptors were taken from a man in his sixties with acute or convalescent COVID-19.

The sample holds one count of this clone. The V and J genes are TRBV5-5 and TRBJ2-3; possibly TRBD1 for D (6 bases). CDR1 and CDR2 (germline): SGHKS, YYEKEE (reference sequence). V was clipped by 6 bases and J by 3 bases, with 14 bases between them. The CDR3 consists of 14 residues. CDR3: CASTPGQGTDTQYF. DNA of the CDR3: TGTGCCAGCACCCCGGGGCAGGGGACAGATACGCAGTATTTT. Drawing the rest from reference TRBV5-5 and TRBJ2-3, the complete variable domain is DAGVTQSPTHLIKTRGQQVTLRCSPISGHKSVSWYQQVLGQGPQFIFQYYEKEERGRGNFPDRFSARQFPNYSSELNVNALLLGDSALYLCASTPGQGTDTQYFGPGTRLTVL.

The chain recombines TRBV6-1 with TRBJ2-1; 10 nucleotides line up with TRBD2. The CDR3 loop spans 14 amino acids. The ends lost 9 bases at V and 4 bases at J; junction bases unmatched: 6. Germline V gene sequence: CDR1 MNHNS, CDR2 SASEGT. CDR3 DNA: TGTGCCAGTGTGGGGACTAGCGTTTACAATGAGCAGTTCTTC. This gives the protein CASVGTSVYNEQFF.

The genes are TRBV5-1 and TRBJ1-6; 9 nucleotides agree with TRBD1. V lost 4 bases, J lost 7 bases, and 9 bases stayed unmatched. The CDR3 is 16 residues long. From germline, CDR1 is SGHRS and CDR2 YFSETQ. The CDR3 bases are TGCGCCAGCAGCGCCCGGACAGGGGAAGGAAATTCACCCCTCCACTTT. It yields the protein CASSARTGEGNSPLHF.

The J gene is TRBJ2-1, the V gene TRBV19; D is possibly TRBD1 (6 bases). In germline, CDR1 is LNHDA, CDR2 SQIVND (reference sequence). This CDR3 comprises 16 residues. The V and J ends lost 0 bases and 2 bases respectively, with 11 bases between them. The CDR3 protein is CASSIETGITYNEQFF. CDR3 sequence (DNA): TGTGCCAGTAGTATAGAGACAGGCATTACCTACAATGAGCAGTTCTTC.

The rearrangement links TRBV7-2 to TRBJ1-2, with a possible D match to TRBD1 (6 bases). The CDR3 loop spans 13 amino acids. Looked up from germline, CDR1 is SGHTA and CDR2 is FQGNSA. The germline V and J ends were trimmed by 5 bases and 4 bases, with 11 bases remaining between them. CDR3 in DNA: TGTGCCAGCAGCGTAAAAGGGGGCTATGGCTACACCTTC. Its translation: CASSVKGGYGYTF.

CDR3 sequence: CAIKDRQGGTEAFF. The CDR3 DNA reads as TGTGCCATCAAGGACCGACAGGGCGGAACTGAAGCTTTCTTT. J is TRBJ1-1 and V is TRBV10-3; 7 bases are a match to TRBD1. The length of the CDR3 is 14 residues. Germline-derived CDR1 and CDR2 are ENHRY and SYGVKD. Trimming took 7 bases from V and 5 from J; bases not matched to a gene: 10.

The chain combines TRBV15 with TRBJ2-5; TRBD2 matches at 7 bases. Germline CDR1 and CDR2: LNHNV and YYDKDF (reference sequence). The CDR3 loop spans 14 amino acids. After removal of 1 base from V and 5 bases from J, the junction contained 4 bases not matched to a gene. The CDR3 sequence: CATSRGGGLETQYF. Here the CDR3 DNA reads TGTGCCACCAGCAGAGGGGGAGGGTTGGAGACCCAGTACTTC.

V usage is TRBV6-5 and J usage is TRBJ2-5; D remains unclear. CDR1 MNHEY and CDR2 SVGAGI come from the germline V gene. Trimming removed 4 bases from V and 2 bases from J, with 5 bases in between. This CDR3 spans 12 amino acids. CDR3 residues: CASSSQQETQYF. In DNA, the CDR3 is TGTGCCAGCAGTTCACAACAAGAGACCCAGTACTTC.

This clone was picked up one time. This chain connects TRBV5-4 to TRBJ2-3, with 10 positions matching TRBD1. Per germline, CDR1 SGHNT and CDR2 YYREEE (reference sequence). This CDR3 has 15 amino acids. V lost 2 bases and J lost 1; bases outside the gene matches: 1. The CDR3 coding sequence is TGTGCCAGCAGCTTCGGACAGGGGGGCACAGATACGCAGTATTTT. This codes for CASSFGQGGTDTQYF.

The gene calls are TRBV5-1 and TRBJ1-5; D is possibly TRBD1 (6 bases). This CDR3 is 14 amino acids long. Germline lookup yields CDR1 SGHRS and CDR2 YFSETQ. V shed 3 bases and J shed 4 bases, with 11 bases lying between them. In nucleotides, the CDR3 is TGCGCCAGCAGCTGGGGGGGGGCGAATCAGCCCCAGCATTTT. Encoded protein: CASSWGGANQPQHF.

CDR3 loop: CASSPGVGEKLFF. The CDR3 nucleotides read TGTGCCAGCAGTCCAGGGGTTGGCGAAAAACTGTTTTTT. The genes are TRBV6-4 and TRBJ1-4, with D perhaps TRBD1 (6 bases). Germline V CDR1 and CDR2: MRHNA, SNTAGT. There are 13 residues in the CDR3. Deletions cut 5 bases from V and 8 bases from J, with 12 bases between.

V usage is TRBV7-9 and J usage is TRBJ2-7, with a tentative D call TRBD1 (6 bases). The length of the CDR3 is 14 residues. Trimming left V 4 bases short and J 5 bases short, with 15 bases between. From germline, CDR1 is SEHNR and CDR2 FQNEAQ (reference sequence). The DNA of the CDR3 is TGTGCCAGCAGCTCCGATTGGGGGCCCCACGAGCAGTACTTC. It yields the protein CASSSDWGPHEQYF.